What follows is one T cell receptor (beta chain) and its context. Per the original methods: The assay estimated nucleated cells by amplifying reference gene primers. Profiling relied on immunoSEQ multiplex PCR, and the TCRdb table lists in-frame clones only, not all of them. V and J calls and clone size come straight from that table; D and trimming were deduced from the DNA. The sample yields fewer than 300,000 clones, around 88% seen once. These data originate in a study of blood T cell repertoires in COVID-19. On the study more broadly: The origin of the acute and convalescent COVID-19 samples was the United States, Italy and Spain. T cells, B-cell-depleted T cells, or PBMCs supplied cDNA or gDNA.

The CDR3 covers 15 residues. V dropped 6 bases and J dropped 5; count of bases not matched to a gene: 7. CDR1 and CDR2 from the germline V gene are MRHNA and SNTAGT. The chain is built from TRBV6-4 and TRBJ2-1, with 10 bases that match TRBD2. The TCR comes from a man aged 25 to 40 with acute or convalescent COVID-19. Sample: peripheral blood. The CDR3: CASRRAGGPDNEQFF. In DNA, the CDR3 is TGTGCCAGCAGAAGAGCGGGAGGGCCAGACAATGAGCAGTTCTTC.